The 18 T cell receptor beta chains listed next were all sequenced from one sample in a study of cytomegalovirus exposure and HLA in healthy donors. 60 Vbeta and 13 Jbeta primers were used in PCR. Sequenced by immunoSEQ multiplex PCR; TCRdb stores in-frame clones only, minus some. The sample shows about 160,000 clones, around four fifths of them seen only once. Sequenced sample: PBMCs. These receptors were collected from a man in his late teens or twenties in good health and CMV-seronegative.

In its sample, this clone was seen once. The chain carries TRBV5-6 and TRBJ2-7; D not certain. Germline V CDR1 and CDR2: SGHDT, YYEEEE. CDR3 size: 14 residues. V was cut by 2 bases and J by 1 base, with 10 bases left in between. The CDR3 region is CASSFLRVSYEQYF. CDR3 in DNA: TGTGCCAGCAGCTTTCTTCGGGTGTCCTACGAGCAGTACTTC.

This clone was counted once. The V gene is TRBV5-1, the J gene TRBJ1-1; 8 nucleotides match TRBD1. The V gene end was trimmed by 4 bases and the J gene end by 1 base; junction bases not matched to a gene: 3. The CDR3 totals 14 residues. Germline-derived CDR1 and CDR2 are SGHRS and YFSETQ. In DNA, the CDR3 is TGCGCCAGCAGCAGGGACAGGACGAACACTGAAGCTTTCTTT. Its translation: CASSRDRTNTEAFF.

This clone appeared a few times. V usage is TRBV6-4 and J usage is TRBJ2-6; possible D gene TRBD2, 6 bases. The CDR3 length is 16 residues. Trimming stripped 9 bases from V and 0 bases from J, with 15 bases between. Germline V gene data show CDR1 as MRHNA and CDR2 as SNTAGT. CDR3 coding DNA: TGTGCCAGTTCCGAGGAGGGTCCCTCTGGGGCCAACGTCCTGACTTTC. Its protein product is CASSEEGPSGANVLTF.

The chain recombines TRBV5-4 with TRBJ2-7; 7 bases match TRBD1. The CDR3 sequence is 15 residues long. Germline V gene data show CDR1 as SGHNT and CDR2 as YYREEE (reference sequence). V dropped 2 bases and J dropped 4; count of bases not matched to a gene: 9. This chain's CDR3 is CASSFETGVGYEQYF. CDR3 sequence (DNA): TGTGCCAGCAGCTTTGAAACAGGGGTCGGGTACGAGCAGTACTTC.

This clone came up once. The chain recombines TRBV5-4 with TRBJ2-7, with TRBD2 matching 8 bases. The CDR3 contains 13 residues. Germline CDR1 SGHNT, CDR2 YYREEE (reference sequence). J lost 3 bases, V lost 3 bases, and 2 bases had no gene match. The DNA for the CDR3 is TGTGCCAGCAGCTCGACTAGCGACTACGAGCAGTACTTC. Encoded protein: CASSSTSDYEQYF. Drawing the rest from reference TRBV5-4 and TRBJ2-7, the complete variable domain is ETGVTQSPTHLIKTRGQQVTLRCSSQSGHNTVSWYQQALGQGPQFIFQYYREEENGRGNFPPRFSGLQFPNYSSELNVNALELDDSALYLCASSSTSDYEQYFGPGTRLTVT.

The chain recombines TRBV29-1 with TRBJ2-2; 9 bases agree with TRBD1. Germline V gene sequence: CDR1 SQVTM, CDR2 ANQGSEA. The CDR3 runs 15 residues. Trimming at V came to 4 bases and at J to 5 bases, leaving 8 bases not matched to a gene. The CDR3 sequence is CSVAFWTGVTGELFF. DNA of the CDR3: TGCAGCGTTGCTTTCTGGACAGGGGTAACCGGGGAGCTGTTTTTT.

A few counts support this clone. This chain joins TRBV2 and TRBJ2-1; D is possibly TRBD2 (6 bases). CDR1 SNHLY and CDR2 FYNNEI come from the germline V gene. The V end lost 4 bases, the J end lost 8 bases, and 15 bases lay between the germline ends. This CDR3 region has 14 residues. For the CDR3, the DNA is TGTGCCAGCAGTGCGGTTTCGGGAGATCATGAGCAGTTCTTC. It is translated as CASSAVSGDHEQFF.

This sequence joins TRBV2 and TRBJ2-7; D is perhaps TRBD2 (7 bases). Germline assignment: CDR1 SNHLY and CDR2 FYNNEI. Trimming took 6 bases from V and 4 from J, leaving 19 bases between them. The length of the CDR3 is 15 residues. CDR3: CASSAIRGGDYEQYF. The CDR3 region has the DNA TGTGCCAGCAGCGCGATACGAGGGGGGGATTACGAGCAGTACTTC.

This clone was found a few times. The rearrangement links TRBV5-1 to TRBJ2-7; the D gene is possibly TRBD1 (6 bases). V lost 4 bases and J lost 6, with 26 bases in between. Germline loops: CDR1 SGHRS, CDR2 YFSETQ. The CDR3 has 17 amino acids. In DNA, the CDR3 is TGCGCCAGCAGCCCAATACTCAGGACAGTTCGAACTTCCGAGCAGTACTTC. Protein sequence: CASSPILRTVRTSEQYF.

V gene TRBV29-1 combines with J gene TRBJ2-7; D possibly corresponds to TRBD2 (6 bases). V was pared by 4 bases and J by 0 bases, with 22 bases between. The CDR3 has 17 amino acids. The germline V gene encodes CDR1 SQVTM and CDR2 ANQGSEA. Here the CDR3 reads CSVVSSGDIPSSYEQYF. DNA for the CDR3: TGCAGCGTTGTATCCTCGGGAGACATCCCCAGCTCCTACGAGCAGTACTTC.

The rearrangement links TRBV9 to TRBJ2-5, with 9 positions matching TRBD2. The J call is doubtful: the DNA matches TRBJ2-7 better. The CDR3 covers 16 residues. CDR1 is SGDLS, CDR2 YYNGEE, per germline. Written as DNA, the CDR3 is TGTGCCAGCAGCGTAGGAGGGATAGCGGGAGTCTCCGAGCAGTACTTC. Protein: CASSVGGIAGVSEQYF.

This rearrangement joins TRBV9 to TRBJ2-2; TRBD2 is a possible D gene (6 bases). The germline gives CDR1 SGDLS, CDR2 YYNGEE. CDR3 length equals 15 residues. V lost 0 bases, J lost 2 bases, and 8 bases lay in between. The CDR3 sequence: CASSVGDFNTGELFF. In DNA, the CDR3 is TGTGCCAGCAGCGTAGGGGACTTTAACACCGGGGAGCTGTTTTTT.

The CDR3 is CASTGRMRTSGRADGELFF. The CDR3 bases are TGTGCCAGTACCGGGAGGATGCGGACTAGCGGGAGGGCAGATGGGGAGCTGTTTTTT. This rearrangement joins TRBV19 to TRBJ2-2; 15 bases agree with TRBD2. Germline assignment: CDR1 LNHDA and CDR2 SQIVND (reference sequence). J gave up 8 bases and V 7 bases, and 17 bases lay outside the gene matches. CDR3 size: 19 residues.

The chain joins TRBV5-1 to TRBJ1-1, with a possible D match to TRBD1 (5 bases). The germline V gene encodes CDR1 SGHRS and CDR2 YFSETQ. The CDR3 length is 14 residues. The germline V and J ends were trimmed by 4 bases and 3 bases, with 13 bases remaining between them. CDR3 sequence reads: CASSGDQGYTEAFF. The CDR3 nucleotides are TGCGCCAGCAGCGGGGATCAGGGATACACTGAAGCTTTCTTT. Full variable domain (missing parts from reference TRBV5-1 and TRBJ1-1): KAGVTQTPRYLIKTRGQQVTLSCSPISGHRSVSWYQQTPGQGLQFLFEYFSETQRNKGNFPGRFSGRQFSNSRSEMNVSTLELGDSALYLCASSGDQGYTEAFFGQGTRLTVV.

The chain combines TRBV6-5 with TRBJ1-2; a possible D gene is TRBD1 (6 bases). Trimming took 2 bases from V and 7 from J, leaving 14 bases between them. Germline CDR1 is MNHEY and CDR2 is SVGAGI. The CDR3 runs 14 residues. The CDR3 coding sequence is TGTGCCAGCAGTTACCCGGGGGGGCGACTTGGCTACACCTTC. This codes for CASSYPGGRLGYTF.

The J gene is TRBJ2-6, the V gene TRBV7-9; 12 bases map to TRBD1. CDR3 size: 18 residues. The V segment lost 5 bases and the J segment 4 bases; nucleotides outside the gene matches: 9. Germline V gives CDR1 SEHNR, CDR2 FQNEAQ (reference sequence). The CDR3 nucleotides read TGTGCCAGCAGCACCCGGGACAGGGGGCCGTTGGGGGCCAACGTCCTGACTTTC. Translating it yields CASSTRDRGPLGANVLTF.

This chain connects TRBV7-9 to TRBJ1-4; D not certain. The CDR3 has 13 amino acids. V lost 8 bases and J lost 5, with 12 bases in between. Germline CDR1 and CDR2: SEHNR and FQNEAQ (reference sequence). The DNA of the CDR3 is TGTGCCAGCTGTGAGGTCACGAATGAAAAACTGTTTTTT. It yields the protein CASCEVTNEKLFF.

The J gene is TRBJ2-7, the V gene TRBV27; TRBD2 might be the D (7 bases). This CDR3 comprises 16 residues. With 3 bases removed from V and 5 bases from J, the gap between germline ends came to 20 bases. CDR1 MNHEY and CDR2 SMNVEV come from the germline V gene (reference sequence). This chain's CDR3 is CASSFLTGGLKDEQYF. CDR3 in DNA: TGTGCCAGCAGTTTCTTAACGGGGGGCCTAAAAGACGAGCAGTACTTC.